This TCR beta chain was recovered during a study of blood T cell repertoires in COVID-19 (dated by TCRdb to the early 2020s). For the wider study: Collaborator samples came from the United States, Italy and Spain and covered acute and convalescent phases of COVID-19. The material from the prospective study consisted of cDNA or gDNA derived from T cells, B-cell-depleted T cells, or PBMCs. Deeply sampled blood TCRbeta repertoires from subjects exposed to, actively infected with, or recovered from COVID-19 were included in the dataset. A freely available public database, intended as a resource for researchers studying the immune response to SARS-CoV-2, is where the repertoires were released. Samples came from the ongoing ImmuneRACE study (first 160 participants) plus 1,254 subjects from 6 global collaborators. The sample metadata nearly always contained a de-identified subject ID, COVID-19 status, age in years and sex. Where available, HLA class I and class II types were obtained from metadata supplied by the sample provider rather than from assay-based typing.

What the research found in general, with its limitations: How much clinical and demographic metadata was included differed by source and by participant, and the metadata was provided uncurated.

The immunoSEQ Assay, a bias-controlled multiplex PCR, was used to amplify TCRbeta CDR3 regions from genomic DNA. As for the authors' bioinformatics: Nucleated cell counts per sample were estimated from amplification of reference gene primers within the assay. To quantify the absolute abundance of each unique TCRbeta CDR3 rearrangement, sequence reads were collapsed and filtered. For each sample, productive Simpson clonality was calculated as the square root of Simpson's diversity index over productive rearrangements. This is the immuneACCESS table as TCRdb keeps it, with only in-frame sequences that have V and J called. A part of the clones is gone; compared with another copy, unresolved V genes explain less than half, and the rest is unexplained. V and J calls and clone size are given by that table; D and trimming were obtained from the DNA. The sample table shows about 220,000 clones, and more than 65% are seen once. The ten largest clones add up to 3% of the sample.

Samples from volunteer blood donors who had recovered from COVID-19 were contributed by a second Seattle source. The collaborating institutions used their own protocols to collect whole blood in K2EDTA tubes. For TCRbeta analysis, collaborator samples were shipped as frozen whole blood, as isolated PBMCs, or as DNA extracted from either sample type. The cysteine opens and the phenylalanine closes a CDR3 of 14 amino acids. Left in the record is the CDR3 DNA by itself, 42 bases read in frame from the first base. Via the germline V gene, CDR1 is MDHEN and CDR2 SYDVKM. Relative to germline, V is missing 2 bases and J is missing 7 bases, with 5 bases of the junction outside any gene match. On this clone: No antigen is known for it. Per-base qualities were not stored, and no clone one base away is much larger.

The V gene is TRBV28 and the J gene is TRBJ1-2, with 9 middle bases fitting TRBD1. Source material: peripheral blood. The sequence came from a woman in her 30s who had recovered from COVID-19. The CDR3 protein: CASSLEGQGFGYTF. The DNA is TGTGCCAGCAGTTTAGAGGGACAGGGCTTTGGCTACACCTTC.